The source of this T cell receptor (beta chain) is a study of cytomegalovirus exposure and HLA in healthy donors. The overall study: Genotyping showed around 80% of hundreds of donors falling in the Caucasian-associated ancestry cluster. Study-wide results and limits: It emerged from a later analysis that several of the most significant clusters appeared to be linked to common viral pathogens. The listing of some 170 TCR beta chains classed them as cytomegalovirus-associated. Later analysis demonstrated an association between a missense DCLRE1C variant and TCR beta V- and J-gene trimming.

The PCR employed 60 Vbeta primers together with 13 Jbeta primers. Assay used: immunoSEQ multiplex PCR; TCRdb lists only in-frame clones, some missing. Of more than 60,000 clones in the sample, over 70% were seen once. Germline V gene data show CDR1 as LGHNA and CDR2 as YSLEER. The CDR3 length is 18 residues. The ends lost 2 bases at V and 0 bases at J; junction bases unmatched: 7. Turning to this clone: The antigen remains unidentified.

The sample was PBMCs. The receptor was derived from a man in his forties in good health and CMV-seropositive. The chain joins TRBV4-3 to TRBJ1-6, with TRBD1 matching 7 bases. The CDR3: CASSQRATGNSYNSPLHF. The CDR3 bases are TGCGCCAGCAGCCAAAGGGCGACAGGGAACTCCTATAATTCACCCCTCCACTTT.